The 5 T cell receptor beta chains given below trace back to one sample, sequenced in a study of blood T cells in healthy people across ages. Combining a sample-barcoded 5' primer with a J-beta primer mix, a second PCR ran for about 7 to 12 cycles. TCRdb recomputed calls from the 5' RACE reads with MiXCR, one row per CDR3 protein. The sample comprises over 1,200,000 distinct CDR3 sequences, approximately 59% of which are singletons, and 5.5% to 8% rests with the top ten. The specimen sequenced was blood. These receptors were collected from a man between 18 and 29 years old in good health.

This chain connects TRBV7-2 to TRBJ1-1; D perhaps matches TRBD1 (5 bases). CDR3 size: 14 residues. Trimming stripped 11 bases from V and 5 bases from J, with 21 bases between. Looked up from germline, CDR1 is SGHTA and CDR2 is FQGNSA. The CDR3 region has the DNA TGTGCCGGGACCTCGGACTCCACAAGGACTGAAGCTTTCTTT. It is translated as CAGTSDSTRTEAFF.

The chain combines TRBV21-1 with TRBJ2-7; TRBD1, as called in the table, went unchecked against the DNA. TRBV21-1 is annotated as a pseudogene. The CDR3 length is 15 residues. The CDR3 protein is CASSDRDSQCYEQYF. The DNA of the CDR3 is TGTGCCAGCAGCGACCGGGACAGTCAATGTTACGAGCAGTACTTC.

About this clonotype: One end of the junction is discordant with germline, which a read error may explain. CDR3 region: CAGSISGSSYEQYF. The DNA of the CDR3 is TGTGCCGGCAGTATAAGCGGGTCCTCCTACGAGCAGTACTTC. V is TRBV7-6 and J is TRBJ2-7; D possibly corresponds to TRBD2 (6 bases). The CDR3 length is 14 residues. Per germline, CDR1 SGHVS and CDR2 FNYEAQ.

The chain joins TRBV27 to TRBJ2-3; possibly TRBD1 for D (7 bases). Germline CDR1 is MNHEY and CDR2 is SMNVEV (reference sequence). Trimming pared 4 bases from V and 4 bases from J, leaving 18 bases between. There are 16 residues in the CDR3. CDR3 DNA: TGTGCCAGCAGTTCACTAGTTACCAGGGGGGCAGATACGCAGTATTTT. Amino acids: CASSSLVTRGADTQYF.

This clonotype was observed a handful of times. V usage is TRBV11-2 and J usage is TRBJ2-7; 9 bases map to TRBD1. The germline CDR1 and CDR2 sequences are SGHAT and FQNNGV. Trimming took 5 bases from V and 2 from J; bases not matched to a gene: 7. This CDR3 is built from 15 residues. CDR3 sequence: CASSPGTGRTYEQYF. The CDR3 DNA sequence: TGTGCCAGCAGCCCGGGGACAGGGCGCACCTACGAGCAGTACTTC.